Listed here are 15 T cell receptor beta chains from one sample, sequenced in a study of cytomegalovirus exposure and HLA in healthy donors. The PCR ran on 60 Vbeta and 13 Jbeta primers. Sequenced by immunoSEQ multiplex PCR; TCRdb stores in-frame clones only, minus some. The table has some 150,000 clones, around three quarters seen once. Input material: PBMCs. The origin of the receptors is a middle-aged woman in good health and CMV-seropositive.

The chain carries TRBV2 and TRBJ1-1; TRBD1 matches 8 bases. The CDR3 runs to 12 residues. Germline CDR1 is SNHLY and CDR2 is FYNNEI. V lost 10 bases to trimming and J lost 1 base; unmatched junction nucleotides: 2. CDR3 region: CAMGTGNTEAFF. The CDR3 DNA follows: TGTGCCATGGGGACAGGGAACACTGAAGCTTTCTTT.

The rearrangement joins TRBV21-1 to TRBJ1-2; the table's D call of TRBD1 was not tested on the DNA. TRBV21-1 counts as a pseudogene. This CDR3 spans 14 amino acids. CDR3 DNA: TGTGCCAGCAGCAAAAAATGGCAGGTTTTTGGCTACACCTTC. Encoded protein: CASSKKWQVFGYTF.

The chain joins TRBV29-1 to TRBJ2-5, with TRBD2 matching over 13 bases. Germline CDR1 and CDR2: SQVTM and ANQGSEA. Trimming took 6 bases from V and 2 from J; bases not matched to a gene: 9. CDR3 length equals 16 residues. CDR3 protein: CSVGRTSGGSQETQYF. The CDR3 DNA reads TGCAGCGTGGGCAGGACTAGCGGGGGATCGCAAGAGACCCAGTACTTC.

The chain is built from TRBV27 and TRBJ2-3; TRBD2 is a possible D gene (5 bases). The germline gives CDR1 MNHEY, CDR2 SMNVEV (reference sequence). V shed 3 bases and J shed 4 bases, with 11 bases lying between them. The CDR3 loop spans 14 amino acids. The CDR3 DNA reads as TGTGCCAGCAGTTTCGGTAAGGGAGCAGATACGCAGTATTTT. It specifies CASSFGKGADTQYF.

The chain recombines TRBV15 with TRBJ2-5, with D perhaps matching TRBD2 (5 bases). CDR3 length: 11 residues. Germline assignment: CDR1 LNHNV and CDR2 YYDKDF (reference sequence). The CDR3 DNA sequence: TGTGCGACGGGGAGCCAAGAGACCCAGTACTTC. It translates to CATGSQETQYF.

The V gene is TRBV6-1, the J gene TRBJ2-3, with 8 positions matching TRBD1. Trimming removed 6 bases from V and 5 bases from J; junction bases left unmatched: 7. This CDR3 region has 14 residues. Germline V CDR1 and CDR2: MNHNS, SASEGT. The CDR3 nucleotides are TGTGCCAGCAGGGCCAGGGGGCAGGGAGATACGCAGTATTTT. Translated, it gives CASRARGQGDTQYF.

V is TRBV12-5 and J is TRBJ2-7; 9 nucleotides align to TRBD1. Trimming cost V 3 bases and J 5 bases; bases outside gene matches: 5. Germline CDR1 reads LGHNT; CDR2 reads FRNRAP. The CDR3 runs to 14 residues. This CDR3 reads CASGLWDRDDEQYF. As DNA, the CDR3 is TGTGCTAGTGGTTTATGGGACAGGGACGACGAGCAGTACTTC.

The rearrangement uses TRBV9 and TRBJ2-7; 10 bases fit TRBD2. V lost 7 bases and J lost 3; bases outside the gene matches: 7. Germline V gene data show CDR1 as SGDLS and CDR2 as YYNGEE. The length of the CDR3 is 14 residues. CDR3 loop: CASCPGLASYEQYF. The CDR3 DNA reads TGTGCCAGCTGTCCGGGACTAGCGAGCTACGAGCAGTACTTC.

CDR3 coding DNA: TGTGCCAGCAGCTCCGACAGACACAACGGAGCCTACGAGCAGTACTTC. Protein: CASSSDRHNGAYEQYF. This sequence joins TRBV7-9 and TRBJ2-7, with D possibly TRBD1 on 5 matching bases. With 4 bases removed from V and 2 bases from J, the gap between germline ends came to 18 bases. The germline V gene has CDR1 SEHNR and CDR2 FQNEAQ (reference sequence). CDR3 size: 16 residues.

The rearrangement links TRBV7-2 to TRBJ2-3, with 11 bases that match TRBD2. V lost 5 bases, J lost 11 bases, and 12 bases stayed unmatched. CDR1 is SGHTA and CDR2 is FQGNSA in the germline V gene. The CDR3 extends over 15 amino acids. The CDR3 DNA reads TGTGCCAGCAGCCCAACTAGCGGGGGTGACTGGGGGCAGTATTTT. Its translation is CASSPTSGGDWGQYF.

The CDR3, as DNA: TGTGCCAGCAGTCGATCGGATGAGCAGTTCTTC. Amino acid sequence: CASSRSDEQFF. The rearrangement uses TRBV7-9 and TRBJ2-1; the D is unclear. The CDR3 sequence is 11 residues long. Germline V gene data show CDR1 as SEHNR and CDR2 as FQNEAQ (reference sequence). Trimming left V 6 bases short and J 8 bases short, with 8 bases between. The full variable domain, its missing parts supplied by reference TRBV7-9 and TRBJ2-1, is DTGVSQNPRHKITKRGQNVTFRCDPISEHNRLYWYRQTLGQGPEFLTYFQNEAQLEKSRLLSDRFSAERPKGSFSTLEIQRTEQGDSAMYLCASSRSDEQFFGPGTRLTVL.

The chain has TRBV19 and TRBJ2-7, with TRBD1 matching 10 bases. J gave up 4 bases and V 6 bases, and 9 bases lay outside the gene matches. The germline gives CDR1 LNHDA, CDR2 SQIVND (reference sequence). This CDR3 is 15 amino acids long. This chain's CDR3 is CASRAGTGVFYEQYF. In DNA, the CDR3 is TGTGCCAGTAGGGCCGGGACAGGGGTGTTTTACGAGCAGTACTTC. The whole variable domain, filled in from reference TRBV19 and TRBJ2-7, reads DGGITQSPKYLFRKEGQNVTLSCEQNLNHDAMYWYRQDPGQGLRLIYYSQIVNDFQKGDIAEGYSVSREKKESFPLTVTSAQKNPTAFYLCASRAGTGVFYEQYFGPGTRLTVT.

The rearrangement links TRBV11-2 to TRBJ1-3, with 9 bases matching TRBD1. V lost 6 bases and J lost 0; bases outside the gene matches: 6. The CDR3 has 16 amino acids. In germline, CDR1 is SGHAT, CDR2 FQNNGV. This CDR3 is CASSRPGQGSGNTIYF. The CDR3 DNA sequence: TGTGCCAGCAGTCGCCCGGGACAGGGCTCTGGAAACACCATATATTTT.

This clone has a single count. V is TRBV2 and J is TRBJ1-4; the D is unclear. The V gene lost 8 bases and the J gene lost 4 bases, with 8 bases spanning the gap. CDR1 SNHLY and CDR2 FYNNEI come from the germline V gene. The CDR3 totals 12 residues. The CDR3 sequence: CASGGFNEKLFF. The CDR3 DNA is TGTGCCAGCGGCGGATTTAATGAAAAACTGTTTTTT. The full variable domain, its missing parts supplied by reference TRBV2 and TRBJ1-4, is EPEVTQTPSHQVTQMGQEVILRCVPISNHLYFYWYRQILGQKVEFLVSFYNNEISEKSEIFDDQFSVERPDGSNFTLKIRSTKLEDSAMYFCASGGFNEKLFFGSGTQLSVL.

V and J are TRBV4-2 and TRBJ2-3; 7 bases are shared with TRBD2. Germline CDR1 LGHNA, CDR2 YNFKEQ. This CDR3 region has 15 residues. With V trimmed by 1 base and J by 6 bases, 7 bases remained unmatched. CDR3 residues: CASSQVGGEADTQYF. The CDR3, as DNA: TGTGCCAGCAGCCAAGTTGGGGGGGAAGCGGATACGCAGTATTTT.